The next 32 T cell receptor beta chains were all read from a single sample in a study of type 1 regulatory T cells. Study-wide results and caveats: Compared with non-Tr1 cells, Tr1 cells showed a narrower TCR repertoire.

TCRdb re-derived calls from the reads in MiXCR, one entry per CDR3 protein. The sample has around 64,000 distinct CDR3 sequences; less than 25% are singletons. The antigens these receptors bind are not known. The material sequenced was cultured type 1 regulatory T (Tr1) cells, either the whole culture or a sorted fraction (not recorded which). These receptors were obtained from a human donor in good health.

The rearrangement uses TRBV7-2 and TRBJ2-7; the D gene could be TRBD1 or TRBD2 (5 bases each). The V end was cut by 1 base, the J end by 4 bases, with 14 bases between. Germline V gives CDR1 SGHTA, CDR2 FQGNSA. This CDR3 region has 15 residues. The CDR3 coding sequence is TGTGCCAGCAGCTTAGACGGGGCGGGTTCATACGAGCAGTACTTC. Its protein product is CASSLDGAGSYEQYF.

This clonotype has only a few counts. V and J are TRBV29-1 and TRBJ1-1, with D maybe TRBD1 (6 bases). CDR1 is SQVTM and CDR2 is ANQGSEA in the germline V gene. V was trimmed by 7 bases and J by 0 bases, leaving 12 bases between them. CDR3 length equals 13 residues. CDR3 nucleotides: TGCAGCGGAGGAGGACAGCTGAACACTGAAGCTTTCTTT. Protein sequence: CSGGGQLNTEAFF.

This chain uses TRBV19 with TRBJ1-4; 10 bases line up with TRBD1. CDR3 length: 15 residues. Germline values: CDR1 LNHDA, CDR2 SQIVND (reference sequence). Trimming took 5 bases from V and 6 from J; bases not matched to a gene: 6. In nucleotides, the CDR3 is TGTGCCAGTAGTTATACCGGGACAGGGGATGAAAAACTGTTTTTT. It specifies CASSYTGTGDEKLFF.

With regard to this clonotype: Its ends do not fully match the called genes, so a read error is possible. This chain links TRBV10-3 with TRBJ1-1; D unclear. Germline lookup yields CDR1 ENHRY and CDR2 SYGVKD. The CDR3 contains 12 residues. The CDR3, as DNA: TGTGTCATCAGGACCAGTGGCACTGAAGCTTTCTTT. Encoded protein: CVIRTSGTEAFF.

The chain joins TRBV5-1 to TRBJ2-7; the D gene is possibly TRBD1 (5 bases). Germline values: CDR1 SGHRS, CDR2 YFSETQ. Trimming stripped 4 bases from V and 2 bases from J, with 10 bases between. This CDR3 comprises 13 residues. CDR3 nucleotides: TGCGCCAGCAGCCGGACATCCGCCTACGAGCAGTACTTC. Translated: CASSRTSAYEQYF.

This clonotype has just a few counts. V usage is TRBV20-1 and J usage is TRBJ1-1; D perhaps matches TRBD1 (6 bases). From germline, CDR1 is DFQATT and CDR2 SNEGSKA (reference sequence). CDR3 size: 14 residues. The V gene lost 5 bases and the J gene lost 7 bases, with 20 bases spanning the gap. The CDR3 reads CSAPTLTGGSEAFF. The CDR3 DNA reads as TGCAGTGCTCCCACGCTGACAGGCGGGAGTGAAGCTTTCTTT.

This clonotype was counted a few times. The rearrangement uses TRBV6-6 and TRBJ1-5; the match to TRBD1 covers 7 bases. The CDR3 consists of 16 residues. J was trimmed by 5 bases and V by 5 bases; bases with no gene match: 12. Germline CDR1 reads MNHNY; CDR2 reads SVGAGI (reference sequence). Here the CDR3 DNA reads TGTGCCAGCAGTCTTGAGAGGGACAGCGGATATCAGCCCCAGCATTTT. As protein: CASSLERDSGYQPQHF.

The rearrangement uses TRBV7-3 and TRBJ2-4; D possibly corresponds to TRBD1 (5 bases). Germline V CDR1 and CDR2: SGHTA, FQGTGA. Trimming left V 5 bases short and J 0 bases short, with 14 bases between. The CDR3 loop spans 16 amino acids. CDR3 DNA: TGTGCCAGCAGCGTTCAGGGCGGAGTAGCCAAAAACATTCAGTACTTC. Translated: CASSVQGGVAKNIQYF.

This clonotype was observed a handful of times. The chain uses TRBV12-3 or TRBV12-4 and TRBJ1-1; 9 bases map to TRBD1. J lost 4 bases, V lost 6 bases, and 6 bases had no gene match. This CDR3 region has 14 residues. The CDR3 protein is CASRSTGGGTEAFF. CDR3 nucleotide sequence: TGTGCCAGCAGATCGACAGGGGGTGGCACTGAAGCTTTCTTT.

This clonotype has a handful of counts. J is TRBJ2-1 and V is TRBV9; D uncertain. Trimming shortened V by 3 bases and J by 0 bases, and 13 bases separated the two germline ends. The CDR3 loop spans 16 amino acids. Germline V lookup: CDR1 SGDLS, CDR2 YYNGEE. The DNA for the CDR3 is TGTGCCAGCAGCGCTACGACTTCGAGCTCCTACAATGAGCAGTTCTTC. Protein: CASSATTSSSYNEQFF.

This clonotype was seen a few times. CDR3 sequence reads: CASSQQVGAGELFF. CDR3 DNA: TGCGCCAGCAGCCAACAGGTCGGGGCCGGGGAGCTGTTTTTT. V gene TRBV5-1 combines with J gene TRBJ2-2, with D perhaps assigned TRBD1 or TRBD2 (5 bases each). Germline lookup yields CDR1 SGHRS and CDR2 YFSETQ. Trimming took off 4 bases at V and 6 bases at J, with 13 bases between the two ends. The CDR3 extends over 14 amino acids.

This clonotype was counted a few times. This chain uses TRBV20-1 with TRBJ2-2; 10 nucleotides agree with TRBD2. CDR3 length: 18 residues. Looked up from germline, CDR1 is DFQATT and CDR2 is SNEGSKA (reference sequence). With 5 bases clipped from V and 4 bases from J, the junction kept 16 bases outside the gene matches. The CDR3 DNA follows: TGCAGTGCTCCGGCACCTAGCGGGAGCGGTCGAAGCACCGGGGAGCTGTTTTTT. Its protein product is CSAPAPSGSGRSTGELFF.

The table lists this clonotype with a few counts. V and J are TRBV29-1 and TRBJ1-1; D not resolved. The CDR3 length is 11 residues. V lost 7 bases to trimming and J lost 8 bases, with 14 bases between them. CDR1 is SQVTM and CDR2 is ANQGSEA in the germline V gene. The CDR3 is CSDAIMTEAFF. Written as DNA, the CDR3 is TGCAGCGACGCGATAATGACAGAAGCTTTCTTT.

CDR3 bases: TGTGCCAGCAAGAGTAGGCTAGCGGTTATGGAGCTGTTTTTT. This translates into CASKSRLAVMELFF. This rearrangement joins TRBV3-1 to TRBJ2-2, with 7 bases matching TRBD2. CDR1 LGHDT and CDR2 YNNKEL come from the germline V gene (reference sequence). The J segment lost 10 bases and the V segment lost 7 bases, leaving 12 bases of the junction unmatched. This CDR3 spans 14 amino acids. The full variable domain, rest sourced from reference TRBV3-1 and TRBJ2-2, is DTAVSQTPKYLVTQMGNDKSIKCEQNLGHDTMYWYKQDSKKFLKIMFSYNNKELIINETVPNRFSPKSPDKAHLNLHINSLELGDSAVYFCASKSRLAVMELFFGEGSRLTVL.

This clonotype was recorded a few times. V is TRBV18 and J is TRBJ1-5; D remains ambiguous. From germline, CDR1 is KGHSH and CDR2 LQKENI. The V and J ends lost 5 bases and 4 bases respectively, with 9 bases between them. The CDR3 runs to 13 residues. Here the CDR3 DNA reads TGTGCCAGCTCAGAACACGAGAATCAGCCCCAGCATTTT. Translating it yields CASSEHENQPQHF. Looking up the rest from reference TRBV18 and TRBJ1-5 gives the full variable domain: NAGVMQNPRHLVRRRGQEARLRCSPMKGHSHVYWYRQLPEEGLKFMVYLQKENIIDESGMPKERFSAEFPKEGPSILRIQQVVRGDSAAYFCASSEHENQPQHFGDGTRLSIL.

The chain couples TRBV5-1 to TRBJ2-3, with 7 bases matching TRBD2. The V gene's germline CDR1 is SGHRS and CDR2 YFSETQ. This CDR3 spans 16 amino acids. With V trimmed by 1 base and J by 1 base, 6 bases remained unmatched. Written as DNA, the CDR3 is TGCGCCAGCAGCTTGCGAGGACTAGTGGGCACAGATACGCAGTATTTT. This encodes CASSLRGLVGTDTQYF.

There are a few counts of this clonotype. J is TRBJ2-2 and V is TRBV2; D unclear. Germline CDR1 and CDR2: SNHLY and FYNNEI. V gave up 3 bases and J gave up 7 bases, with 3 bases separating them. The CDR3 totals 11 residues. CDR3 amino acids: CASSELGELFF. CDR3 sequence (DNA): TGTGCCAGCAGTGAGCTCGGGGAGCTGTTTTTT.

V and J are TRBV10-3 and TRBJ2-1, with D possibly being TRBD2 (5 bases). Between the trimmed V and J ends, which lost 7 bases and 7 bases, there was a span of 17 bases. Germline-derived CDR1 and CDR2 are ENHRY and SYGVKD. This CDR3 contains 14 residues. CDR3 sequence reads: CAITAAGSGNEQFF. The CDR3 DNA reads TGTGCCATCACTGCGGCAGGATCGGGGAATGAGCAGTTCTTC.

This chain links TRBV5-5 with TRBJ1-2; D remains ambiguous. Trimming removed 1 base at V and 8 bases at J, with 15 bases between. The CDR3 covers 14 residues. Germline V CDR1 and CDR2: SGHKS, YYEKEE (reference sequence). The CDR3 nucleotides read TGTGCCAGCAGCTTGCTACGGGCGTTACCCGGCTACACCTTC. Its translation: CASSLLRALPGYTF.

The sample holds a few counts of this clonotype. This rearrangement joins TRBV18 to TRBJ2-7; 7 nucleotides line up with TRBD1. This CDR3 has 18 residues. V trimming: 1 base; J trimming: 3 bases; junction bases outside the gene matches: 15. Germline lookup yields CDR1 KGHSH and CDR2 LQKENI. CDR3 amino acids: CASSPLRILTGNRYEQYF. The CDR3, as DNA: TGTGCCAGCTCACCACTCCGCATTCTGACAGGGAACCGCTACGAGCAGTACTTC.

The chain combines TRBV11-2 with TRBJ2-1; 8 positions agree with TRBD2. Trimming cost V 2 bases and J 14 bases; bases outside gene matches: 14. Per germline, CDR1 SGHAT and CDR2 FQNNGV. There are 15 residues in the CDR3. The CDR3 here is CASSLNGRAVDLKFF. The CDR3 region has the DNA TGTGCCAGCAGCTTAAACGGGAGGGCCGTTGATTTGAAGTTCTTC.

This rearrangement joins TRBV6-4 to TRBJ2-7; no firm D call. CDR1 and CDR2 from the germline V gene are MRHNA and SNTAGT. The CDR3 is 13 residues long. With 0 bases removed from V and 1 base from J, the gap between germline ends came to 4 bases. The CDR3 bases are TGTGCCAGCAGTGACTCTAAGTCCTACGAGCAGTACTTC. Translated, it gives CASSDSKSYEQYF.

The gene calls are TRBV21-1 and TRBJ1-1; the DNA was not used to check the table's D call, TRBD1. TRBV21-1 is given as a pseudogene. The CDR3 is made up of 14 amino acids. This CDR3 reads CASSKEVSLRGAFF. The CDR3 DNA follows: TGTGCCAGCAGCAAAGAAGTCTCTTTAAGGGGAGCTTTCTTT.

The chain employs TRBV24-1 and TRBJ1-3, with D unresolved. CDR3 length: 13 residues. V lost 5 bases, J lost 5 bases, and 9 bases lay in between. CDR1 is KGHDR and CDR2 is SFDVKD in the germline V gene. The CDR3 sequence: CATSGPVRNTIYF. In DNA form, the CDR3 reads TGTGCCACCAGTGGTCCGGTGAGAAACACCATATATTTT.

The chain couples TRBV5-1 to TRBJ2-3; D perhaps matches TRBD1 (6 bases). This CDR3 region has 14 residues. The germline CDR1 and CDR2 sequences are SGHRS and YFSETQ. Trimming shortened V by 4 bases and J by 2 bases, and 11 bases separated the two germline ends. The CDR3 DNA is TGCGCCAGCAGCCCAGGACAGCTCACAGATACGCAGTATTTT. Its translation: CASSPGQLTDTQYF.

This clonotype occurred a few times. V and J are TRBV30 and TRBJ1-4; 9 nucleotides align to TRBD1. The CDR3 length is 13 residues. J gave up 7 bases and V 5 bases, and 5 bases lay outside the gene matches. CDR1 GTSNPN and CDR2 SVGIG come from the germline V gene (reference sequence). The CDR3 nucleotides read TGTGCCTGGCGCGGGACAGGGCTTGAAAAACTGTTTTTT. It is translated as CAWRGTGLEKLFF.

This clonotype was counted a few times. This chain connects TRBV7-2 to TRBJ2-5; no reliable D call. This CDR3 contains 16 residues. Germline V CDR1 and CDR2: SGHTA, FQGNSA. V was clipped by 5 bases and J by 0 bases, with 16 bases between them. In DNA form, the CDR3 reads TGTGCCAGCAGCGCTCACTCGACTGGTAACCAAGAGACCCAGTACTTC. It codes for CASSAHSTGNQETQYF.

This clonotype has a handful of counts. V and J are TRBV5-5 and TRBJ1-1, with TRBD1 matching 7 bases. After removal of 3 bases from V and 3 bases from J, the junction contained 8 bases not matched to a gene. Per germline, CDR1 SGHKS and CDR2 YYEKEE (reference sequence). This CDR3 has 15 residues. This CDR3 reads CASSSRQGRDTEAFF. The DNA for the CDR3 is TGTGCCAGCAGCTCCCGACAGGGTAGAGACACTGAAGCTTTCTTT.

This clonotype showed up just a few times. V gene TRBV12-3 or TRBV12-4 combines with J gene TRBJ2-1; 8 bases match TRBD2. The CDR3 loop spans 18 amino acids. V was pared by 4 bases and J by 12 bases, with 23 bases of the junction left unmatched. For the CDR3, the DNA is TGTGCCAGCAGTTACATCGCAGGCAGTACTAGCGGTGAGGTTAGGCAGTTCTTC. Its translation is CASSYIAGSTSGEVRQFF.

In this sample, this clonotype turned up many times. This chain uses TRBV12-3 or TRBV12-4 with TRBJ1-3, with D perhaps matching TRBD1 (5 bases). The CDR3 has 15 residues. V lost 7 bases to trimming and J lost 4 bases, with 17 bases between them. The CDR3 here is CASTYLGAGGNTIYF. The DNA for the CDR3 is TGTGCCAGCACTTACCTAGGGGCTGGCGGAAACACCATATATTTT.

This clonotype was recorded many times. This chain links TRBV20-1 with TRBJ1-6; D remains ambiguous. CDR1 and CDR2 from the germline V gene are DFQATT and SNEGSKA (reference sequence). The CDR3 extends over 16 amino acids. V lost 0 bases and J lost 7, with 16 bases in between. The CDR3 DNA is TGCAGTGCTAGAGATTTGAGACCGGGAGGGAATTCACCCCTCCACTTT. Translated, it gives CSARDLRPGGNSPLHF.

About this clonotype itself: One junction end disagrees with the germline gene, perhaps due to a read error. The chain couples TRBV20-1 to TRBJ2-2; 7 nucleotides line up with TRBD2. This CDR3 spans 16 amino acids. Germline CDR1 DFQATT, CDR2 SNEGSKA (reference sequence). Here the CDR3 DNA reads TGCAGTGCGAGAGCAGAGGGGAGGGCCTTCTCCGGGGAGCTGTTTTTT. Amino acids: CSARAEGRAFSGELFF.